The clone carrying this TCR beta chain was seen only a few times. Its target is unknown. This entry is derived from a study of human versus mouse CDR3 diversity and MHC coevolution. The germline V gene encodes CDR1 MNHNS and CDR2 SASEGT. This CDR3 region has 15 residues. The ends lost 6 bases at V and 6 bases at J; junction bases unmatched: 9. Regarding the study as a whole: By iCHAO1, human TCR beta clonotypes numbered approximately 1.6 million, the most. Most of the three human donors had the lowest clonal inequality. On average, humans showed more CDR3 deletions and insertions than mice.

Generated by immunoSEQ multiplex PCR, the TCRdb table keeps only in-frame clones and is missing some. This table holds more than 60,000 clones, just under 95% found once. Naive CD4 T cells were sorted as CD45RO-negative, CD62L-positive. Sequencing was carried out using naive CD4+ T cells from blood. The subset was: CD45RO-negative CD62L-positive naive CD4 T cells. The chain recombines TRBV6-1 with TRBJ1-4; 8 bases match TRBD1. This TCR was sampled from a person between 30 and 69 years old in good health. CDR3 sequence: CASRARTGLDEKLFF. In DNA, the CDR3 is TGTGCCAGCAGGGCCCGGACAGGGCTGGATGAAAAACTGTTTTTT.